This T cell receptor beta chain was sequenced for a study of regulatory T cells in long-lasting Graves disease (dated by TCRdb to about 2021). A note on the overall study: Persistent Graves' disease meant more than 5 years of antithyroid drug treatment with TSH receptor autoantibodies that stayed positive. The study was registered as a clinical trial and conducted in China. A total of around 35 samples underwent TCR sequencing, from about 13 patients with persistent Graves' disease and approximately 20 patients with newly diagnosed Graves' disease. Patients with persistent Graves' disease were compared with patients with newly diagnosed Graves' disease using TCR sequencing and RNA sequencing of peripheral blood. Persistent Graves' disease patients in the clinical cohort had taken antithyroid drugs for approximately 9.5 years on average.

A note on this clonotype: The clone's antigen remains unknown. Base qualities are not provided; no much larger clone lies one nucleotide away.

The time point label here, explained by the study, means: persistent/refractory GD, antithyroid drugs over 5 years with positive TRAb. For both TCR sequencing and RNA sequencing, RNA was extracted from PBMCs in TRIzol. The diagnosis of Graves' disease followed American Thyroid Association guidelines. Recruitment of patients was carried out at an endocrinology department in Xi'an, China. Each patient gave around 9.2 milliliters of peripheral blood, collected in an EDTA anticoagulant tube. Ficoll Paque Plus density gradient separation was used to isolate PBMCs, and no additional T cell sorting was done. RNA quality was checked with an Agilent 2100 Bioanalyzer and agarose gel, and concentration with a NanoDrop 2000. From the cysteine through the phenylalanine, the CDR3 covers 18 amino acids. Only the CDR3 portion is preserved as DNA: 54 bases, with reading frame beginning at the first base. Compared with germline, V lacks 2 bases and J lacks 2 bases; bases without a gene match: 12. CDR1 ENHRY and CDR2 SYGVKD are derived from the germline V gene.

The method behind the library was multiplex PCR. Sequencing was performed on an Illumina HiSeq 4000. CDR3 regions were amplified by Arm-PCR with iRepertoire HTBI primers to construct TCR beta libraries. Before sequencing, the PCR products underwent gel purification. Concerning the study's data processing: A total of some 60 TRBV and under 15 TRBJ segments were identified across samples and were used for gene usage analysis of CDR3 amino acid clonotypes. COPE and FqMerger were used to merge filtered high-quality paired reads into contigs. BLAST was used to align contigs to IMGT TRBV, TRBD and TRBJ reference genes, with CDR3 defined following IMGT. Clonotypes above 0.1% frequency were classified as highly expanded clones. Shannon entropy was used to measure repertoire diversity, and the Gini coefficient was used to measure V-J evenness. A clonotype found in more than one individual was treated as public. TCRdb reprocessing: public reads trimmed at Q25 with fastp, clones called with MiXCR, in-frame beta chains kept. Each entry merges the rows of one CDR3 protein and shows their most common DNA and genes. The V and J calls and clone size are TCRdb's, not the authors'. This sample lists some 300,000 distinct CDR3 sequences; around 20% were detected once. 56% of the sample is taken by the ten largest.

What the work shows at the level of the full study, not this receptor alone: Preferential use of TRBV28, TRBJ1-2 and TRBJ2-5 was observed in persistent disease, whereas TRBV20-1 and TRBJ2-1 were favored in newly diagnosed disease. Sequencing and analysis were restricted to the TCR beta chain. Peripheral blood alone was examined, since thyroid tissue, which constituted the primary lesion, could not be accessed. The authors acknowledged the small sample size as a limitation that may reduce accuracy. Compared with newly diagnosed patients, persistent Graves' disease patients had lower TCR Shannon entropy and fewer highly expanded clones, which suggests clonal expansion. More public clonotypes were shared among persistent patients (2,741) than among newly diagnosed patients (966).

The TCR was taken from a female donor with Graves disease. Recombination connected TRBV10-3 to TRBJ1-2, with 9 junctional bases fitting TRBD1. Material: peripheral blood mononuclear cells (PBMCs), obtained when the disease was refractory, from a patient treated with antithyroid drugs. The CDR3 protein is CAISERGQGFRPNYGYTF. In nucleotides, the sequence is TGTGCCATCAGTGAGAGGGGACAGGGTTTCCGCCCGAACTATGGCTACACCTTC.